Sequencing of this T cell receptor (beta chain) was carried out in a study of blood T cell repertoires in COVID-19. The method was immunoSEQ multiplex PCR; TCRdb's version includes in-frame clones alone and lacks a portion of them. The data hold about 200,000 clones, with around 90% observed a single time. V shed 3 bases and J 4 bases; nucleotides not matched to a gene: 6. Germline CDR1 is MNHEY and CDR2 is SMNVEV (reference sequence). The CDR3 has 14 amino acids. This chain joins TRBV27 and TRBJ2-7; TRBD2 agrees at 7 bases. Material: peripheral blood. This clonotype was obtained from a man over 45 with acute or convalescent COVID-19. The CDR3 DNA sequence: TGTGCCAGCAGTTTTGGGGGAGGGCCATACGAGCAGTACTTC. The encoded protein is CASSFGGGPYEQYF.